The clone carrying this T cell receptor (beta chain) occurred a few times. Its antigen is as yet unknown. CDR1 ENHRY and CDR2 SYGVKD come from the germline V gene. Trimming stripped 3 bases from V and 2 bases from J, with 14 bases between. The CDR3 contains 16 residues. Quantitative 5'-RACE with molecular barcodes generated TCR beta libraries. MiXCR, run by TCRdb on the 5' RACE reads, gives a single entry per CDR3 protein. The repertoire holds about 150,000 distinct CDR3 sequences, with 40% to 50% as singletons. The data originate from a study of CD8 T cells in ankylosing spondylitis. Findings and limits, study-wide: A TCR beta motif of several highly homologous variants seemed to mark ankylosing spondylitis blood.

The sequence derives from a male donor with ankylosing spondylitis. The sequenced sample consisted of synovial fluid, either unsorted or a sorted T cell fraction (not recorded which). This chain connects TRBV10-3 to TRBJ1-3, with unresolved D. The CDR3, as DNA: TGTGCCATCAGTGACGGGCTGAAAACCACTGGAAACACCATATATTTT. Translated, it gives CAISDGLKTTGNTIYF.